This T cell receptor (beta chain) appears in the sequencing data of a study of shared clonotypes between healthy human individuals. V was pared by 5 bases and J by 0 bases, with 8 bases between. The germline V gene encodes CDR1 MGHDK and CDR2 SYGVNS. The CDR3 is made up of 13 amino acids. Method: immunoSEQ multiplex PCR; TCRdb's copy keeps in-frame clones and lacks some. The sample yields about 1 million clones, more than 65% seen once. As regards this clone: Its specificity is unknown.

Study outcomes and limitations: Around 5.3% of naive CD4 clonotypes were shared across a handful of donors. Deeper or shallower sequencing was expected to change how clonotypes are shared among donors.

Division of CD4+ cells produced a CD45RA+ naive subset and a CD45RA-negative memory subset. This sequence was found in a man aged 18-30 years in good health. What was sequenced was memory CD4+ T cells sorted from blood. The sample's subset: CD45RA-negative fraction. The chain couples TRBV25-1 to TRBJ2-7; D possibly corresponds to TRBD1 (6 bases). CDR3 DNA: TGTGCCAGCAGTAGAGGGGGCTCCTACGAGCAGTACTTC. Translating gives CASSRGGSYEQYF.